This TCR beta chain was recorded in a study of CD8 T cells in ankylosing spondylitis. Whole-study results and caveats: From matched ankylosing spondylitis synovial fluid, disease-linked clones were reportedly recovered at significantly enriched levels. Seven or eight highly homologous variants formed a TCR beta motif that appeared characteristic of ankylosing spondylitis blood. Before this, some motif variants had been reported in reactive arthritis synovial fluid and blood.

This CDR3 region has 16 residues. Germline-derived CDR1 and CDR2 are LGHDT and YNNKEL (reference sequence). V lost 0 bases and J lost 6, with 17 bases in between. Points on this clonotype: What it recognizes is unknown.

TCR beta libraries were made by quantitative 5'-RACE with molecular barcodes. TCRdb re-called the 5' RACE reads through MiXCR, storing one row per CDR3 protein. The table includes a few hundred thousand distinct CDR3 sequences, around 16% detected once. This chain links TRBV3-1 with TRBJ2-5; TRBD2 is a possible D gene (5 bases). Sequenced input: blood, either unsorted or a sorted T cell fraction (not recorded which). This clonotype originated in a male donor with ankylosing spondylitis. CDR3 in DNA: TGTGCCAGCAGCCAAGAAAATACGGGAAACGGGAAGACCCAGTACTTC. It yields the protein CASSQENTGNGKTQYF.